A selection of T cell receptor beta chains follows, all from one sample in a study of T cells in Graves' hyperthyroidism and ophthalmopathy. TCRdb re-called the multiplex PCR reads with MiXCR, one entry per CDR3 protein. The repertoire holds roughly 840,000 distinct CDR3 sequences, with 38% as singletons. Sample: blood. These receptors were taken from a man between 18 and 29 years old with Graves' hyperthyroidism. Each CDR3 is given with its conserved first and last residue. The order of the fields is D gene, clone size, V gene, J gene, CDR3 DNA, CDR3 protein. The D gene is left open where the match is weak. Size is stated for part of the rows, as once, few or many counts, or as a class when the clone is expanded.

>NA|NA|TRBV5-4|TRBJ1-2
TGTGCCAGCAGCTGGGTGCAGGGCGGTGGCTACACCTTC
CASSWVQGGGYTF
>TRBD2|NA|TRBV20-1|TRBJ2-5
TGCAGTGCAACCCCAGGACTAGCATCAGAGATCCAGTACTTC
CSATPGLASEIQYF
>NA|NA|TRBV7-9|TRBJ2-2
TGTGTCAGCAGCTTGACGAGACTGGGGATAAACACCGGGGAGCTGTTTTTT
CVSSLTRLGINTGELFF
>NA|once|TRBV7-8|TRBJ2-7
TGTGCCAGCAGGGTTGCAGGTTTGGCCTACGAGCAGTACTTC
CASRVAGLAYEQYF
>NA|many|TRBV15|TRBJ2-7
TGTGCCACCAGCAGAGAGTTGGGGATCTACGAGCAGTACTTC
CATSRELGIYEQYF
>NA|many|TRBV11-2|TRBJ2-7
TGTGCCAGCAGCCTAACGGGGGGCCGCGAGCAGTACTTC
CASSLTGGREQYF
>NA|NA|TRBV10-3|TRBJ2-7
TGTGCCATCAGGGAAAGCCCCCTCTACGAGCAGTACTTC
CAIRESPLYEQYF
>TRBD2|NA|TRBV12-3/TRBV12-4|TRBJ2-2
TGTGCCAGCAGTTACTCGGGGGGGGGCACCGGGGAGCTGTTTTTT
CASSYSGGGTGELFF
>NA|many|TRBV10-2|TRBJ1-1
TGCGCCAGCAGGTCACCTTCGGGGACTGAAGCTTTCTTT
CASRSPSGTEAFF
>NA|few|TRBV4-2|TRBJ1-1
TGTGCCAGCAGCCACAAGGGCGGGAACACTGAAGCTTTCTTT
CASSHKGGNTEAFF
>TRBD1|NA|TRBV6-5|TRBJ2-7
TGTGCCAGCAGCACAGGGGAAGAGCAGTACTTC
CASSTGEEQYF
>NA|many|TRBV7-9|TRBJ1-4
TGTGCCAGCAGCTCCCGAGGTCAGCAAACAAATGAAAAACTGTTTTTT
CASSSRGQQTNEKLFF
>NA|many|TRBV29-1|TRBJ1-4
TGCAGCGCAAGACAGGCAACTAATGAAAAACTGTTTTTT
CSARQATNEKLFF
>TRBD1|NA|TRBV15|TRBJ2-3
TGTGCCACCAGCATGAGGGGGCTCGGCACAGATACGCAGTATTTT
CATSMRGLGTDTQYF
>TRBD2|NA|TRBV7-9|TRBJ2-2
TGTGCCAGCAGCGTCGGACTAGCGGGAGTTCACACCGGGGAGCTGTTTTTT
CASSVGLAGVHTGELFF
>NA|few|TRBV5-5|TRBJ1-1
TGTGCCAGCAGCTTGGCCGGGACCCCGGGAGCTTTCTTT
CASSLAGTPGAFF
>NA|NA|TRBV6-5|TRBJ1-6
TGTGCCAGCAGTGAAGCGCGGCAGATTCATAATTCACCCCTCCACTTT
CASSEARQIHNSPLHF
>NA|many|TRBV10-1|TRBJ2-2
TGCGCCAGCAGTCGGACTAACACCGGGGAGCTGTTTTTT
CASSRTNTGELFF
>NA|NA|TRBV9|TRBJ2-7
TGTGCCAGCCGAGTACGGGGGGCGGCGTACGAGCAGTACTTC
CASRVRGAAYEQYF
>NA|many|TRBV7-8|TRBJ2-5
TGTGCCAGCAGCTTCAGGGAAGGGGAAGAGACCCAGTACTTC
CASSFREGEETQYF
>NA|NA|TRBV29-1|TRBJ2-2
TGCAGCAGGTCCCACATCGCCACCGGGGAGCTGTTTTTT
CSRSHIATGELFF
>NA|few|TRBV5-4|TRBJ1-1
TGTGCCAGCAGCCGTGTAAGACCGCCGAACACTGAAGCTTTCTTT
CASSRVRPPNTEAFF
>NA|NA|TRBV9|TRBJ1-5
TGTGCCAGCAGCGCTTCGGTGGGCAGGGGTCAGCCCCAGCATTTT
CASSASVGRGQPQHF
>NA|NA|TRBV20-1|TRBJ2-7
TGCAGTGCCCAGGGAACCTACGAGCAGTACTTC
CSAQGTYEQYF
>TRBD1|NA|TRBV15|TRBJ1-5
TGTGCCACCAGCAGGACAGGGGTCGATCAGCCCCAGCATTTT
CATSRTGVDQPQHF
>NA|few|TRBV20-1|TRBJ2-5
TGCAGTGCTAGGTGGTACGGGGGGCCTATGGAGACCCAGTACTTC
CSARWYGGPMETQYF
>NA|NA|TRBV29-1|TRBJ2-6
TGCAGCGCCAACGTCCTGACTTTC
CSANVLTF
>NA|NA|TRBV7-2|TRBJ1-3
TGTGCCAGCAGCGTGGGGCGAGCGGGATATGGAAACACCATATATTTT
CASSVGRAGYGNTIYF
>NA|many|TRBV27|TRBJ2-6
TGTGCCAGCAGCTCAATATCTGGGGCCAACGTCCTGACTTTC
CASSSISGANVLTF